Below are 26 T cell receptor beta chains sequenced from a single sample in a study of blood T cell repertoires in COVID-19. Method: immunoSEQ multiplex PCR; TCRdb's copy keeps in-frame clones and lacks some. Counted here are about 250,000 clones, about 89% occurring once; the ten biggest clones make up 1.5% to 2%. The sample consisted of peripheral blood. These receptors came from a woman aged 55-75 years who had recovered from COVID-19.

The gene calls are TRBV6-1 and TRBJ1-6; 7 positions agree with TRBD1. The germline gives CDR1 MNHNS, CDR2 SASEGT. Trimming at V came to 4 bases and at J to 0 bases, leaving 6 bases not matched to a gene. The CDR3 spans 17 residues. The CDR3 bases are TGTGCCAGCAGTGTGGTAGGGGGCAGCTCCTATAATTCACCCCTCCACTTT. This gives the protein CASSVVGGSSYNSPLHF.

J is TRBJ2-1 and V is TRBV24-1; 9 bases agree with TRBD1. The CDR3 totals 22 residues. The J segment lost 5 bases and the V segment lost 3 bases, leaving 25 bases of the junction unmatched. Germline CDR1 reads KGHDR; CDR2 reads SFDVKD. The CDR3 sequence: CATSDRGRQGVEYWVLHNEQFF. In DNA, the CDR3 is TGTGCCACCAGTGATCGGGGCAGACAGGGGGTTGAGTACTGGGTCCTTCACAATGAGCAGTTCTTC.

This clone was found a few times. The chain carries TRBV4-1 and TRBJ2-1, with 12 bases lining up with TRBD2. Germline CDR1 is MGHRA and CDR2 is YSYEKL. The CDR3 length is 13 residues. With V trimmed by 5 bases and J by 9 bases, 2 bases remained unmatched. CDR3 sequence: CASSETSGGEQFF. CDR3 sequence (DNA): TGCGCCAGCAGCGAGACTAGCGGGGGTGAGCAGTTCTTC.

The V and J genes are TRBV27 and TRBJ1-1, with TRBD1 as a possible D gene (6 bases). The germline CDR1 and CDR2 sequences are MNHEY and SMNVEV (reference sequence). The CDR3 has 15 amino acids. Trimming removed 0 bases at V and 2 bases at J, with 10 bases between. Here the CDR3 reads CASSLSRGFNTEAFF. The CDR3 DNA follows: TGTGCCAGCAGTTTATCCAGGGGCTTCAACACTGAAGCTTTCTTT.

J is TRBJ1-3 and V is TRBV9; a weak D match, TRBD1 (6 bases). The CDR3 extends over 17 amino acids. V was trimmed by 3 bases and J by 2 bases, leaving 18 bases between them. Germline V lookup: CDR1 SGDLS, CDR2 YYNGEE. CDR3 nucleotides: TGTGCCAGCAGCGGAGGGTCTGGACAGTTCACTGGAAACACCATATATTTT. Translating it yields CASSGGSGQFTGNTIYF.

The sample holds a few counts of this clone. This chain joins TRBV28 and TRBJ1-2; D is undetermined. V lost 5 bases and J 2 bases, leaving 12 bases between the germline ends. Germline CDR1 reads MDHEN; CDR2 reads SYDVKM. The CDR3 sequence is 14 residues long. The CDR3 is CASSPTALNYGYTF. CDR3 in DNA: TGTGCCAGCAGTCCCACTGCTCTCAACTATGGCTACACCTTC.

The chain combines TRBV5-1 with TRBJ1-2, with a weak D call TRBD1 (5 bases). Germline CDR1 and CDR2: SGHRS and YFSETQ. The CDR3 is made up of 15 amino acids. Trimming removed 0 bases at V and 8 bases at J, with 17 bases between. CDR3 region: CASSLGSLGGSGYTF. CDR3 DNA sequence: TGCGCCAGCAGCTTGGGCTCCCTCGGGGGGTCGGGCTACACCTTC.

The V gene is TRBV12-3 or TRBV12-4, the J gene TRBJ2-5; D not certain. This CDR3 is 11 amino acids long. V was pared by 5 bases and J by 2 bases, with 3 bases between. CDR3 sequence reads: CASSQQETQYF. In DNA form, the CDR3 reads TGTGCCAGCAGTCAACAAGAGACCCAGTACTTC.

The table lists this clone with a few counts. J is TRBJ1-5 and V is TRBV6-1; D remains unclear. Germline V gives CDR1 MNHNS, CDR2 SASEGT. V shed 3 bases and J shed 1 base, with 13 bases lying between them. This CDR3 contains 16 residues. The CDR3 sequence is CASSEQRKTSNQPQHF. The CDR3 DNA reads TGTGCCAGCAGTGAGCAGAGGAAAACGAGCAATCAGCCCCAGCATTTT.

J is TRBJ1-5 and V is TRBV2; 9 bases align to TRBD1. Germline CDR1 is SNHLY and CDR2 is FYNNEI. J gave up 5 bases and V 6 bases, and 8 bases lay outside the gene matches. This CDR3 has 15 amino acids. The CDR3 DNA follows: TGTGCCAGCAGCGGAACAGGGGGCAGGGATCAGCCCCAGCATTTT. Its translation: CASSGTGGRDQPQHF.

This chain connects TRBV28 to TRBJ2-7, with 7 bases fitting TRBD1. With V trimmed by 3 bases and J by 5 bases, 7 bases remained unmatched. Germline V gene data show CDR1 as MDHEN and CDR2 as SYDVKM. The CDR3 has 14 residues. The CDR3 region is CASSFRLQGNEQYF. DNA for the CDR3: TGTGCCAGCAGTTTCCGTCTACAGGGGAACGAGCAGTACTTC.

The rearrangement uses TRBV28 and TRBJ1-4; 7 bases line up with TRBD1. J lost 8 bases, V lost 6 bases, and 9 bases had no gene match. The CDR3 totals 14 residues. Per germline, CDR1 MDHEN and CDR2 SYDVKM. CDR3 in amino acids: CASRITGVGEKLFF. The CDR3 region has the DNA TGTGCCAGCAGGATAACAGGGGTCGGAGAAAAACTGTTTTTT. The whole variable domain, remainder taken from reference TRBV28 and TRBJ1-4, is DVKVTQSSRYLVKRTGEKVFLECVQDMDHENMFWYRQDPGLGLRLIYFSYDVKMKEKGDIPEGYSVSREKKERFSLILESASTNQTSMYLCASRITGVGEKLFFGSGTQLSVL.

The chain has TRBV6-5 and TRBJ2-7; TRBD2 agrees at 10 bases. Germline CDR1 is MNHEY and CDR2 is SVGAGI. This CDR3 has 15 amino acids. Trimming took 6 bases from V and 2 from J; bases not matched to a gene: 7. CDR3 in DNA: TGTGCCAGCAGCCAATTCAGCGGGGGGGCCTACGAGCAGTACTTC. As protein: CASSQFSGGAYEQYF.

The chain has TRBV7-9 and TRBJ2-3; weak D call: TRBD2 (5 bases). Trimming left V 5 bases short and J 2 bases short, with 17 bases between. Germline V gene lookup returns CDR1 SEHNR and CDR2 FQNEAQ (reference sequence). The CDR3 extends over 16 amino acids. The CDR3 here is CASSLGLPSHTDTQYF. DNA for the CDR3: TGTGCCAGCAGCCTAGGACTGCCCTCCCACACAGATACGCAGTATTTT.

The chain employs TRBV5-6 and TRBJ2-5; 7 bases agree with TRBD1. Unmatched junction bases numbered 11, after V lost 4 bases and J lost 5 bases. Germline V CDR1 and CDR2: SGHDT, YYEEEE. This CDR3 is 15 amino acids long. The CDR3 reads CASSIMTGTGETQYF. CDR3 DNA: TGTGCCAGCAGCATAATGACAGGGACGGGGGAGACCCAGTACTTC.

This clone was counted once. This chain uses TRBV2 with TRBJ2-2; D may be TRBD1 (5 bases). Germline V gene lookup returns CDR1 SNHLY and CDR2 FYNNEI. The CDR3 length is 17 residues. The V end was cut by 7 bases, the J end by 0 bases, with 18 bases between. As DNA, the CDR3 is TGTGCCAGCAATTTGGGCAGGGCCTTCGCGAACACCGGGGAGCTGTTTTTT. Translated: CASNLGRAFANTGELFF.

This chain joins TRBV3-1 (or the pseudogene TRBV3-2) and TRBJ1-5; 9 bases are shared with TRBD1. This CDR3 contains 16 residues. With 3 bases clipped from V and 3 bases from J, the junction kept 6 bases outside the gene matches. Germline CDR1 is LGHDT and CDR2 is YNNKEL (reference sequence). This CDR3 is CASSQAQGANNQPQHF. The CDR3 DNA sequence: TGTGCCAGCAGCCAGGCACAGGGGGCGAACAATCAGCCCCAGCATTTT.

The chain recombines TRBV18 with TRBJ1-3, with a tentative D call TRBD1 (5 bases). CDR1 and CDR2 from the germline V gene are KGHSH and LQKENI. The CDR3 has 13 amino acids. V was clipped by 8 bases and J by 3 bases, with 11 bases between them. CDR3 nucleotide sequence: TGTGCCAGCGCCGGGGGGTTTGGAAACACCATATATTTT. Translated, it gives CASAGGFGNTIYF.

The chain has TRBV7-2 and TRBJ2-7, with TRBD1 matching over 8 bases. The ends lost 3 bases at V and 6 bases at J; junction bases unmatched: 4. The germline V gene encodes CDR1 SGHTA and CDR2 FQGNSA. This CDR3 is built from 13 residues. The DNA for the CDR3 is TGTGCCAGCAGCTTTTCACAGGGGGTCGAGCAGTACTTC. This translates into CASSFSQGVEQYF.

The V gene is TRBV7-2, the J gene TRBJ2-1, with TRBD2 matching over 9 bases. J gave up 0 bases and V 2 bases, and 5 bases lay outside the gene matches. Germline V gene data show CDR1 as SGHTA and CDR2 as FQGNSA. The CDR3 is 17 residues long. CDR3 bases: TGTGCCAGCAGCTTACGGCTAGCGGGGAACTCCTACAATGAGCAGTTCTTC. Translated: CASSLRLAGNSYNEQFF.

This chain links TRBV5-5 with TRBJ2-7, with 7 bases matching TRBD2. The CDR3 is 14 residues long. J lost 3 bases, V lost 2 bases, and 5 bases had no gene match. Looked up from germline, CDR1 is SGHKS and CDR2 is YYEKEE (reference sequence). CDR3 DNA sequence: TGTGCCAGCAGCTTTGGGGGGAGGGGCTACGAGCAGTACTTC. Amino acid sequence: CASSFGGRGYEQYF. Looking up the rest from reference TRBV5-5 and TRBJ2-7 gives the full variable domain: DAGVTQSPTHLIKTRGQQVTLRCSPISGHKSVSWYQQVLGQGPQFIFQYYEKEERGRGNFPDRFSARQFPNYSSELNVNALLLGDSALYLCASSFGGRGYEQYFGPGTRLTVT.

The CDR3 nucleotides are TGTGCCAGCAGCGCCACTAGCGGGGACCCCTACGAGCAGTACTTC. It yields the protein CASSATSGDPYEQYF. The chain is built from TRBV9 and TRBJ2-7; 10 nucleotides match TRBD2. Germline-derived CDR1 and CDR2 are SGDLS and YYNGEE. Losses at the gene ends were 3 bases for V and 2 bases for J; bases not matched to a gene: 5. The CDR3 runs to 15 residues.

The count of this clone is one. CDR3 nucleotides: TGTGCCAGCAGCGCAGGGACAGGGATGGCCTACGAGCAGTACTTC. Its protein is CASSAGTGMAYEQYF. The genes are TRBV11-2 and TRBJ2-7; 9 positions agree with TRBD1. Germline loops: CDR1 SGHAT, CDR2 FQNNGV. V was pared by 5 bases and J by 2 bases, with 7 bases of the junction left unmatched. The CDR3 covers 15 residues.

The chain uses TRBV7-6 and TRBJ2-2; the D gene is possibly TRBD2 (6 bases). This CDR3 comprises 14 residues. Trimming cost V 0 bases and J 7 bases, with 9 bases left between them. Germline values: CDR1 SGHVS, CDR2 FNYEAQ. CDR3 in amino acids: CASSLAGGSGELFF. CDR3 coding DNA: TGTGCCAGCAGCTTAGCCGGGGGTAGCGGGGAGCTGTTTTTT.

The chain recombines TRBV4-1 with TRBJ2-7; D is unresolved. Germline CDR1 MGHRA, CDR2 YSYEKL. This CDR3 is built from 13 residues. Trimming left V 1 base short and J 4 bases short, with 8 bases between. The CDR3 DNA reads as TGCGCCAGCAGCCAAGGGGCCCGGTACGAGCAGTACTTC. Protein sequence: CASSQGARYEQYF.

The chain links TRBV6-1 to TRBJ2-7, with 7 nucleotides matching TRBD2. Germline-derived CDR1 and CDR2 are MNHNS and SASEGT. The ends lost 2 bases at V and 3 bases at J; junction bases unmatched: 7. The CDR3 runs 15 residues. The CDR3 loop reads CASSEPSGNLYEQYF. As DNA, the CDR3 is TGTGCCAGCAGTGAACCTAGCGGAAACCTCTACGAGCAGTACTTC.